This T cell receptor beta chain was sequenced during a study of T cells in Graves' hyperthyroidism and ophthalmopathy. Turning to the study itself: Peripheral blood was obtained at initial diagnosis, preceding any treatment. Study conclusions and caveats: In validation, the model predicted ophthalmopathy. These predictions came a median roughly six months before onset.

Patients were excluded for uncontrolled infection, other autoimmune disease, pregnancy or lactation. Clinical symptoms, serum thyroxine and TRAb, thyroid ultrasound and orbital computed tomography together formed the diagnostic basis. Germline V CDR1 and CDR2: SGHTA, FQGNSA. The CDR3 sequence is 17 residues long. The ends were cut back, 2 bases at V and 8 bases at J, with 22 bases in the middle. This clonotype was found many times. Its antigen remains unknown. Template material for amplifying TCR beta CDR3 regions consisted of RNA transcripts. The primer set for the first-round RT-PCR of the TCR CDR3 was HTBI. Using its own MiXCR run on the multiplex PCR reads, TCRdb lists one record per CDR3 protein. This table has around 620,000 distinct CDR3 sequences, 14% appearing once.

The sequence was collected from a young woman with Graves' ophthalmopathy. V gene TRBV7-2 combines with J gene TRBJ2-1; tentatively, D is TRBD2 (6 bases). The specimen sequenced was blood. CDR3 region: CASSLKSNPSEKDEQFF. As DNA, the CDR3 is TGTGCCAGCAGCTTAAAAAGTAACCCTAGCGAGAAAGATGAGCAGTTCTTC.